This T cell receptor beta chain was observed in a study of T cells in Graves' hyperthyroidism and ophthalmopathy. At least ten counts were recorded for this clonotype. Regions amplified from RNA transcripts were the TCR beta CDR3 regions. HTBI primers were used for first-round RT-PCR of the TCR CDR3. One entry per CDR3 protein results from TCRdb running MiXCR on the multiplex PCR reads. There are fewer than 300,000 distinct CDR3 sequences in the sample; roughly 15% occur only once, and 30% to 35% lies in the top ten. Germline V gene data show CDR1 as SGHAT and CDR2 as FQNNGV. The CDR3 contains 16 residues. V was shortened by 3 bases and J by 2 bases, with 17 bases between the two germline ends.

The rearrangement links TRBV11-2 to TRBJ2-7, with D uncertain. The receptor was isolated from a woman in her forties or fifties with Graves' hyperthyroidism that later progressed to Graves' ophthalmopathy. Material: blood. The CDR3 nucleotides read TGTGCCAGCAGCTTTTTCACCCGGGCAGAGACCTACGAGCAGTACTTC. Its protein product is CASSFFTRAETYEQYF.